This T cell receptor (beta chain) was documented in a study of immune evolution from preneoplasia to lung adenocarcinoma. Germline CDR1 is SGHVS and CDR2 is FNYEAQ. The CDR3 length is 15 residues. V was pared by 3 bases and J by 4 bases, with 2 bases of the junction left unmatched. The data were produced by immunoSEQ multiplex PCR, yet TCRdb's version contains in-frame clones alone and is incomplete. The sample includes a few thousand clones, about 80% of them seen just once. Study-wide results and limits: Normal lung had highest clonality; later lesions appeared denser, more diverse.

A note on this clone: The antigen is not known. Other DNA variants within this sample encode the same CDR3.

The chain joins TRBV7-6 to TRBJ2-1, with 11 bases aligning to TRBD1. The clonotype comes from a person between 60 and 80 years old with lung adenocarcinoma. Material: FFPE lung adenocarcinoma in situ tissue. The DNA for the CDR3 is TGTGCCAGCAGCTTGGGACAGGGGGATTACAATGAGCAGTTCTTC. Translated, it gives CASSLGQGDYNEQFF.